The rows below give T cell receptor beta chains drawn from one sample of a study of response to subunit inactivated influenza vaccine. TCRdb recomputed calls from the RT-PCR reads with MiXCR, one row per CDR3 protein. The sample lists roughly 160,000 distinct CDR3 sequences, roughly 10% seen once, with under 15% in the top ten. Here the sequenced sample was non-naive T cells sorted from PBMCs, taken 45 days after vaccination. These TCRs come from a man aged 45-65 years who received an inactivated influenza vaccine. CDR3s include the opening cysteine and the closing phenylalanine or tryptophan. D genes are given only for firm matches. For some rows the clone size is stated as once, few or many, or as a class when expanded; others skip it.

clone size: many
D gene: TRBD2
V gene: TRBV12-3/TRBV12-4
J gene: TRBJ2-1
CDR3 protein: CASSFPPGTSGNNEQFF
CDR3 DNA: TGTGCCAGCAGTTTCCCCCCCGGGACTAGCGGAAACAATGAGCAGTTCTTC

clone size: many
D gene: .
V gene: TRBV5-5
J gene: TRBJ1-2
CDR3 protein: CASSLVVGQGYGYTF
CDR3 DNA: TGTGCCAGCAGCTTGGTTGTTGGGCAGGGCTATGGCTACACCTTC

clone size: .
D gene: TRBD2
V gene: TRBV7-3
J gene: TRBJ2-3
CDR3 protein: CASSPGLAGGKDTQYF
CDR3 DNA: TGTGCCAGCAGCCCCGGACTAGCGGGAGGAAAAGATACGCAGTATTTT

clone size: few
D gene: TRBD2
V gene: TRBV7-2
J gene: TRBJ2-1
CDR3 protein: CASSLPPSGVYSYEQFF
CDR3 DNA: TGTGCCAGCAGCTTACCCCCTAGCGGGGTGTATAGCTATGAGCAGTTCTTC

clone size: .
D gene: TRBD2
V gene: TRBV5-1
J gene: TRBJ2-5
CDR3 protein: CASSPPSGGAETQYF
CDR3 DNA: TGCGCCAGCAGCCCACCTAGCGGGGGGGCGGAGACCCAGTACTTC

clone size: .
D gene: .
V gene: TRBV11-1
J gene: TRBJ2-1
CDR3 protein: CASSFMSPGRDEQFF
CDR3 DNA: TGTGCCAGCAGCTTTATGTCGCCAGGTAGGGATGAGCAGTTCTTC

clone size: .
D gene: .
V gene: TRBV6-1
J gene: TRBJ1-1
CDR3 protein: CASRAGPRTEAFF
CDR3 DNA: TGTGCCAGCAGGGCGGGGCCTCGGACTGAAGCTTTCTTT

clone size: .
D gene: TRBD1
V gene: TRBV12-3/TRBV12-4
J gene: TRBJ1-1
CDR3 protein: CASSDVNRGRAFF
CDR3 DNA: TGTGCCAGCAGTGATGTAAACAGGGGGCGAGCTTTCTTT

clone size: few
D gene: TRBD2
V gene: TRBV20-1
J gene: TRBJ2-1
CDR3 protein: CSARVGTSGSDEQFF
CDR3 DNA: TGCAGTGCTAGGGTGGGGACTAGCGGGAGTGATGAGCAGTTCTTC

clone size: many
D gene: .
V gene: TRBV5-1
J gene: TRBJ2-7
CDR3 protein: CASSPRDPSWGQYF
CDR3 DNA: TGCGCCAGCAGCCCCCGGGACCCGTCGTGGGGGCAGTACTTC

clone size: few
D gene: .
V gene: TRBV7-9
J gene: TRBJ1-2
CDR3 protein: CASSLYGYTF
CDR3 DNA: TGTGCCAGCAGCTTATATGGCTACACCTTC

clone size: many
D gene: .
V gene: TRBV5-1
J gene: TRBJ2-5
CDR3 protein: CASSLGARETQYF
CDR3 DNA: TGCGCCAGCAGCTTGGGGGCGCGAGAGACCCAGTACTTC

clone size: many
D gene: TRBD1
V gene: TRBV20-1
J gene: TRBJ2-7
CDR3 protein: CSARGSRQGTLWEQYF
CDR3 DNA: TGCAGTGCTAGAGGGTCCCGACAGGGCACTTTATGGGAGCAGTACTTC

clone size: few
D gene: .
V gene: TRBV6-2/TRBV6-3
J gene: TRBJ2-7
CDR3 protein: CASSFAAGASYEQYF
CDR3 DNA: TGTGCCAGCAGTTTTGCGGCAGGGGCCTCCTACGAGCAGTACTTC

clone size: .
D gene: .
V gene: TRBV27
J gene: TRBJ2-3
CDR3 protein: CASSFLLGADTQYF
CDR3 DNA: TGTGCCAGCAGTTTCCTACTCGGGGCGGATACGCAGTATTTT

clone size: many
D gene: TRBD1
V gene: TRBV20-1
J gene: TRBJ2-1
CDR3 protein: CSARWGGTGTNEQFF
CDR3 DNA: TGCAGTGCCAGATGGGGGGGGACAGGGACCAATGAGCAGTTCTTC